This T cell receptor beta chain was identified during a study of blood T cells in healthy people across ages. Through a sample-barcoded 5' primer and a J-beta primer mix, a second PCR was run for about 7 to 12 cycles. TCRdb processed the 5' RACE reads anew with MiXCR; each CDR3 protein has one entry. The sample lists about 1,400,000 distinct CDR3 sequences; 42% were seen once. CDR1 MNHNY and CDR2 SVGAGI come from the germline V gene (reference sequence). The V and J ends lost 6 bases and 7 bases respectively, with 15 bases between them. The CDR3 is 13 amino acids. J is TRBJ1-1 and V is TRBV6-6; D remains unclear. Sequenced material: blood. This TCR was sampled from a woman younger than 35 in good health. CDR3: CASSRPELLEAFF. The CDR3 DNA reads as TGTGCCAGCAGCCGCCCCGAGCTCCTTGAAGCTTTCTTT.